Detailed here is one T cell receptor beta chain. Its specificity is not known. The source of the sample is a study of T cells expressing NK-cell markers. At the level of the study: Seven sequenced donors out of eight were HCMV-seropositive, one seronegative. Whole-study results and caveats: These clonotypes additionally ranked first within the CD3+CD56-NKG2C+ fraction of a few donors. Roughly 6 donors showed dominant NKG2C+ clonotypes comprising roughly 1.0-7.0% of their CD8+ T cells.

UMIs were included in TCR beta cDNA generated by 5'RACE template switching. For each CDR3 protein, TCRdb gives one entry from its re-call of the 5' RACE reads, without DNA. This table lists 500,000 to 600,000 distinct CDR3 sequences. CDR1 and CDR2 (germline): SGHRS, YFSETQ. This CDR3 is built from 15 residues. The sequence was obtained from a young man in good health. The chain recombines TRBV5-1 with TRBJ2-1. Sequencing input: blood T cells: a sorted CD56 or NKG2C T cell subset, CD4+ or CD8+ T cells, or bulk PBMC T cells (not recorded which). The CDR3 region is CASSLGHTRSNEQFF.